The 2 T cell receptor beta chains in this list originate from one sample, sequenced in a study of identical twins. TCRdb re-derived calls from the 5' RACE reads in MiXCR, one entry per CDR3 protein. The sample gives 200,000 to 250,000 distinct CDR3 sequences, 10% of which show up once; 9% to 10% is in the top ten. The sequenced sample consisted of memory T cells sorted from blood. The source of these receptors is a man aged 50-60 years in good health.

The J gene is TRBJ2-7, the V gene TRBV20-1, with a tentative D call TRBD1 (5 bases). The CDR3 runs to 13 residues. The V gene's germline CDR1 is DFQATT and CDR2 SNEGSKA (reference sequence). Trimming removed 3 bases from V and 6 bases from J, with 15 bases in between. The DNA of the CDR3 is TGCAGTGCTAGTCGACAGAGAGCTGGCGAGCAGTACTTC. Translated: CSASRQRAGEQYF.

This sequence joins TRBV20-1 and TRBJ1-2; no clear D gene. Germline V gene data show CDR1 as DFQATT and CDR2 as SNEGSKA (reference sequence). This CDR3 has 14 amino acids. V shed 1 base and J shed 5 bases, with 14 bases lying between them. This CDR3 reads CSARVSGKEYGYTF. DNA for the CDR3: TGCAGTGCTAGAGTTTCGGGAAAGGAGTATGGCTACACCTTC.